The subject of this entry is one T cell receptor beta chain. Antigen specificity is unknown. The sample comes from a study of identical twins. TCRdb re-called the 5' RACE reads through MiXCR, storing one row per CDR3 protein. The sample lists 750,000 to 950,000 distinct CDR3 sequences, roughly 12% occurring once. Study results and limitations: Insertion counts were lower in abundant cord blood beta clonotypes, a trend that memory repertoires did not show.

CDR3 length equals 13 residues. Healthy Caucasians made up all donors. This same sample was also taken into another study, of yellow fever vaccine responses in identical twins.

The sequencing sample was made of PBMCs. This chain links TRBV21-1 with TRBJ1-4; the table's D call, TRBD1, was not checked against the DNA. TRBV21-1 has pseudogene status. This TCR was recovered from a woman between 18 and 30 years old in good health. The CDR3 loop is CASPLRMEEKLFF. For the CDR3, the DNA is TGTGCCAGCCCCCTGCGGATGGAGGAAAAACTGTTTTTT.